This TCR beta chain comes out of a study of glioma-infiltrating T cells after dendritic cell vaccination. This clone was observed once. The primer mix had 60 V beta and 13 J beta primers. Some clones are missing from TCRdb's copy, which holds only in-frame ones; the method was immunoSEQ multiplex PCR. The table lists 65,000 to 80,000 clones, roughly 91% of them singletons. Time point specified: after dendritic cell vaccination, including at tumor progression/relapse. All glioblastoma patients lacked an isocitrate dehydrogenase mutation. Germline-derived CDR1 and CDR2 are MNHEY and SVGAGI. There are 15 residues in the CDR3. Trimming removed 6 bases from V and 4 bases from J; junction bases left unmatched: 4.

This clonotype was obtained from a human donor with glioblastoma. The specimen was blood, collected after dendritic cell vaccination. This chain links TRBV6-5 with TRBJ2-2; 11 positions match TRBD1. The CDR3 nucleotides read TGTGCCAGCAGATCCGGGACAGGGGGCACCGGGGAGCTGTTTTTT. Residues: CASRSGTGGTGELFF.